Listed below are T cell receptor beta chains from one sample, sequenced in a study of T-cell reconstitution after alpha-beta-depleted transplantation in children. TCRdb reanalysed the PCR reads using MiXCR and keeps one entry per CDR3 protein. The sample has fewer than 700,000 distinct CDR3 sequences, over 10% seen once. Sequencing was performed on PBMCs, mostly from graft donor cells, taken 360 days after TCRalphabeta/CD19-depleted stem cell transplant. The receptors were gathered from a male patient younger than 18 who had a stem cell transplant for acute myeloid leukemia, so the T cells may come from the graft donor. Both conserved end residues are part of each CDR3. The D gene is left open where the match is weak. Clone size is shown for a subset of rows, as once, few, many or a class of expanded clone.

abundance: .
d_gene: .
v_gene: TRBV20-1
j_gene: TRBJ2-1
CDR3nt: TGCAGTGCTAGCGAAAGCCGGACCTGGGAGAATGAGCAGTTCTTC
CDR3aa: CSASESRTWENEQFF

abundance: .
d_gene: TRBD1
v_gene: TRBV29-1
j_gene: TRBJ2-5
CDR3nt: TGCAGCGGAACAGGGGCGGTTGAGACCCAGTACTTC
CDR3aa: CSGTGAVETQYF

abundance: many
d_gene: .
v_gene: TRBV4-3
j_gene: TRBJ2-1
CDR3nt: TGCGCCAGCAGCCAAGATTTCAGGAACATCGAGGAGCAGTTCTTC
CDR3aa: CASSQDFRNIEEQFF

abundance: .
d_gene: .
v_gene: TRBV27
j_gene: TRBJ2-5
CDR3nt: TGTGCCAGCAGTCGGGACCCTCAGAGGCAGTACTTC
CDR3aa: CASSRDPQRQYF

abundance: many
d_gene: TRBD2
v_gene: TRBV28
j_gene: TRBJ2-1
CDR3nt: TGTGCCAGCAGTTTCCGGAGCGGGACCTACAATGAGCAGTTCTTC
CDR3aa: CASSFRSGTYNEQFF

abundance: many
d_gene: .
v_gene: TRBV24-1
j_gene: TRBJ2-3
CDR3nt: TGTGCCACCAGTGATTATGACAGGCATAGCACAGATACGCAGTATTTT
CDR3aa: CATSDYDRHSTDTQYF

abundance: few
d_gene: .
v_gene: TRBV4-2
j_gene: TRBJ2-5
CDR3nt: TGTGCCAGCAGCCAAGTCTCGGAGTCCCCCCAAGAGACCCAGTACTTC
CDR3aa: CASSQVSESPQETQYF

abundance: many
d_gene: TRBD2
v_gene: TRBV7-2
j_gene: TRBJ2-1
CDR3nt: TGTGCCAGCAGCTTATCTAGCGGATACAATGAGCAGTTCTTC
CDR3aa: CASSLSSGYNEQFF

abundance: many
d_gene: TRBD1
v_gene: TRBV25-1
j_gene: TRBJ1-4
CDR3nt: TGTGCCAGCAGTGAGCCTGACAGGGTAATTGAAAAACTGTTTTTT
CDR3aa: CASSEPDRVIEKLFF

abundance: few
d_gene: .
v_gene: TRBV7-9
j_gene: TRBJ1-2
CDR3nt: TGTGCCAGCAGCTTAGCGACCGGTGGCTACACCTTC
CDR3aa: CASSLATGGYTF

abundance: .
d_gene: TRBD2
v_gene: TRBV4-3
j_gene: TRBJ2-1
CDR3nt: TGCGCCAGCAGCCAAGTCACTAGCGGGAAGTTTCATGGGAATGAGCAGTTCTTC
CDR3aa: CASSQVTSGKFHGNEQFF

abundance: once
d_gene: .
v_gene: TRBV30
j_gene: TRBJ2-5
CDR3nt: TGTGCCTGGGGTGTCGGGGAGACCCAGTACTTC
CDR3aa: CAWGVGETQYF

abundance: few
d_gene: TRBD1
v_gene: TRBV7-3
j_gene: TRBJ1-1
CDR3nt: TGTGCCAGCAGCCCCGCAGGGGGGGGCACTGAAGCTTTCTTT
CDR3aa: CASSPAGGGTEAFF

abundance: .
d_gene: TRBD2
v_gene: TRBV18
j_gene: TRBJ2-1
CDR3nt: TGTGCCAGCTCACCAAATACGGGACTACTCAACAATGAGCAGTTCTTC
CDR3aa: CASSPNTGLLNNEQFF

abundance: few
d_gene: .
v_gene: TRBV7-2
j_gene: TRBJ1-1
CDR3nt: TGTGCCAGCAGCTTAGCGGGGCGAGGAGCTTTCTTT
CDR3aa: CASSLAGRGAFF

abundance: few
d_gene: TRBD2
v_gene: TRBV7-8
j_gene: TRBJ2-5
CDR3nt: TGTGCCAGCAGCACCGGGACTAGCGGGGAGGGGGAGACCCAGTACTTC
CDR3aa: CASSTGTSGEGETQYF

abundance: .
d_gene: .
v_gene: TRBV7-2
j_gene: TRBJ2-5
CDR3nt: TGTGCCAGCAGTCTCAAAAACCACCTAGCGCTGGAGACCCAGTACTTC
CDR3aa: CASSLKNHLALETQYF

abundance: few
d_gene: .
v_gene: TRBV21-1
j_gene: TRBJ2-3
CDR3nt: TGTGCCAGCAGACCCGACAGAGTCAAAGCAGATACGCAGTATTTT
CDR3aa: CASRPDRVKADTQYF

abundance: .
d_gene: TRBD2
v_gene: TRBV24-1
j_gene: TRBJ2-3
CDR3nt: TGTGCCACCAGTGATTCCGGACTAGCGGGAGGGCCAGGAGATACGCAGTATTTT
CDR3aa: CATSDSGLAGGPGDTQYF

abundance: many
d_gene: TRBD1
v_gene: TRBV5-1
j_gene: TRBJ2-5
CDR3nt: TGCGCCAGCAGCTCGGACAGGGAAGGAGAGACCCAGTACTTC
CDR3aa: CASSSDREGETQYF

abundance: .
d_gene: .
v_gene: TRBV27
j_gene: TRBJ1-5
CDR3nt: TGTGCCAGCAGAGGCAGGGGCGCAGTCCATAGCAATCAGCCCCAGCATTTT
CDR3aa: CASRGRGAVHSNQPQHF

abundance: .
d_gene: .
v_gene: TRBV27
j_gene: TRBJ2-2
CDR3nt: TGTGCCAGCAGTTTGAGAGTTTCGGGGGAGCTGTTTTTT
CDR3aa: CASSLRVSGELFF

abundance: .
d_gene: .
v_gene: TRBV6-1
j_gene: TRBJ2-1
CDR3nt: TGTGCCAGCAGACGCGGCCCAGTCACGAACAATGAGCAGTTCTTC
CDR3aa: CASRRGPVTNNEQFF

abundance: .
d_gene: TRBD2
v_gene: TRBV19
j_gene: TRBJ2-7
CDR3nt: TGTGCCAGTAGTATGGTTCTAGCGGGAGCCCCCTACGAGCAGTACTTC
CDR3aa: CASSMVLAGAPYEQYF

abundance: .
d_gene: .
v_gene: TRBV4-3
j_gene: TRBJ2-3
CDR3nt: TGCGCCAGCAGCAGGCTAGAGGGAGAGGCAGATACGCAGTATTTT
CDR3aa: CASSRLEGEADTQYF

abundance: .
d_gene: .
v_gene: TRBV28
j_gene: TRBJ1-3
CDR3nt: TGTGCCAGCACTGGCCCCCTCTCTGGAAACACCATATATTTT
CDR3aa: CASTGPLSGNTIYF

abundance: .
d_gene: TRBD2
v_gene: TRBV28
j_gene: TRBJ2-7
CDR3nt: TGTGGATCAAGCGGGAGTGTCACCTACGAGCAGTACTTC
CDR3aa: CGSSGSVTYEQYF

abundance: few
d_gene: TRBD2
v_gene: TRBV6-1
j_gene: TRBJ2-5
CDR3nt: TGTGCCAGCAGTCAGGGAGCGGGAGACGAGACCCAGTACTTC
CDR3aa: CASSQGAGDETQYF

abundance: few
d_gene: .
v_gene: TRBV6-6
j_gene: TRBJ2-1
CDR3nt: TGTGCCAGCAGGATTAGCGGAGGAGGCTACAATGAGCAGTTCTTC
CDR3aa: CASRISGGGYNEQFF

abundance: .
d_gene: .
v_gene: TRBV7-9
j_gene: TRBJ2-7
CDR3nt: TGTGCCAGCAGCCGTTTTGTTGGGAACGAGCAGTACTTC
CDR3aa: CASSRFVGNEQYF

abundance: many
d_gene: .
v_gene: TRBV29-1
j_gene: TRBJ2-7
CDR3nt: TGCAGCGTTGTCGGGGAATCCTACGAGCAGTACTTC
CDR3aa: CSVVGESYEQYF

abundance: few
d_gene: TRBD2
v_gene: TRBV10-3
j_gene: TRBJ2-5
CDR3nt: TGTGCCATCAGTGAGTCGGTGGGGAGCGGGAGTCGGGAGACCCAGTACTTC
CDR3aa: CAISESVGSGSRETQYF

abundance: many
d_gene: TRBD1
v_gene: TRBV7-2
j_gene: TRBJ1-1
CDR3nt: TGTGCCAGCAGCTTAGGCGGGACAGGGAACACTGAAGCTTTCTTT
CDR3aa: CASSLGGTGNTEAFF

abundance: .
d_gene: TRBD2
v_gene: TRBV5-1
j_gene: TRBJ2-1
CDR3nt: TGCGCCAGCAGCGGCGCTAGCGGGAGGGCCGGAGGCAATGAGCAGTTCTTC
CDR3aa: CASSGASGRAGGNEQFF

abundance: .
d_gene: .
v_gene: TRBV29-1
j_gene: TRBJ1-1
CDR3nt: TGCAGCGTTCAACGGGAGAGAATGAACACTGAAGCTTTCTTT
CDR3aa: CSVQRERMNTEAFF

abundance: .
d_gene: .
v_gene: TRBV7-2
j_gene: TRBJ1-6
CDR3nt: TGTGCCAGCAGCTTAAACTGGCCCCTCCACTTT
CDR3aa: CASSLNWPLHF